These T cell receptor beta chains were read from a single sample in a study of T-cell reconstitution after alpha-beta-depleted transplantation in children. TCRdb used MiXCR to reprocess the PCR reads, holding one entry per CDR3 protein. Seen here are around 440,000 distinct CDR3 sequences, around 15% observed once, and the top ten hold approximately 29%. Specimen: PBMCs, mostly from graft donor cells, collected 360 days after TCRalphabeta/CD19-depleted stem cell transplant. These TCRs come from a boy under two years old who had a stem cell transplant for Wiskott-Aldrich syndrome, so the T cells may come from the graft donor. CDR3s include the opening cysteine and the closing phenylalanine or tryptophan. D genes are given only for firm matches. Clone size appears in some rows only: once, few, many, or a class for an expanded clone.

few	TRBV7-9	TRBJ2-7	TRBD1	CASSSARTGTPYEQYF	TGTGCCAGCAGCTCAGCCCGGACAGGGACACCCTACGAGCAGTACTTC
.	TRBV20-1	TRBJ2-7	.	CSARVISGPYEQYF	TGCAGTGCTAGAGTTATAAGCGGTCCCTACGAGCAGTACTTC
.	TRBV7-2	TRBJ2-3	.	CASSLEFEAFTQYF	TGTGCCAGCAGCTTAGAATTCGAGGCTTTTACGCAGTATTTT
.	TRBV7-9	TRBJ2-3	.	CASSFWGFTDTQYF	TGTGCCAGCAGCTTTTGGGGATTCACAGATACGCAGTATTTT
.	TRBV20-1	TRBJ2-5	.	CSARFRVKETQYF	TGCAGTGCTCGATTCAGGGTCAAAGAGACCCAGTACTTC
few	TRBV20-1	TRBJ2-1	TRBD2	CSAPGTSGRPSYNEQFF	TGCAGTGCCCCCGGGACTAGCGGGAGGCCCTCCTACAATGAGCAGTTCTTC
few	TRBV5-1	TRBJ2-1	.	CASSVMGGDRNEQFF	TGCGCCAGCAGCGTTATGGGGGGCGACCGGAATGAGCAGTTCTTC
.	TRBV24-1	TRBJ2-7	.	CATSDLNRASPYEQYF	TGTGCCACCAGTGATTTGAACAGGGCGAGCCCCTACGAGCAGTACTTC
.	TRBV30	TRBJ2-7	.	CAWSRTWTSYEQYF	TGTGCCTGGAGTCGAACTTGGACCTCCTACGAGCAGTACTTC
.	TRBV6-5	TRBJ2-7	TRBD1	CASSYFSRTGGNEQYF	TGTGCCAGCAGTTACTTCAGCCGGACAGGGGGCAACGAGCAGTACTTC
many	TRBV12-3/TRBV12-4	TRBJ1-4	.	CASSRSNEKLFF	TGTGCCAGCAGTCGCTCAAATGAAAAACTGTTTTTT
few	TRBV4-1	TRBJ2-5	.	CASSQAGRRETQYF	TGCGCCAGCAGCCAGGCGGGAAGGCGAGAGACCCAGTACTTC
.	TRBV7-9	TRBJ1-1	.	CASSLKTNTEAFF	TGTGCCAGCAGCTTAAAGACAAACACTGAAGCTTTCTTT
.	TRBV11-1	TRBJ1-1	TRBD1	CASSLAPGTGPRAFF	TGTGCCAGCAGCTTAGCGCCGGGGACAGGCCCAAGAGCTTTCTTT
few	TRBV5-1	TRBJ1-4	.	CASRKGISEKLFF	TGCGCCAGCAGAAAAGGGATAAGCGAAAAACTGTTTTTT
few	TRBV29-1	TRBJ2-5	TRBD2	CSVDGTSGRAVETQYF	TGCAGCGTTGATGGGACTAGCGGGAGGGCCGTCGAGACCCAGTACTTC
.	TRBV2	TRBJ2-1	TRBD2	CASRGGIPYNEQFF	TGTGCCAGCAGGGGGGGGATACCTTACAATGAGCAGTTCTTC
few	TRBV6-5	TRBJ2-1	TRBD1	CASSYDRGPYNEQFF	TGTGCCAGCAGTTACGACAGGGGGCCCTACAATGAGCAGTTCTTC
.	TRBV7-9	TRBJ2-5	.	CASSSISFRTLETQYF	TGTGCCAGCAGCTCAATCTCCTTTCGAACCCTAGAGACCCAGTACTTC
few	TRBV5-1	TRBJ2-7	.	CASSLAAGRGTYEQYF	TGCGCCAGCAGCTTGGCCGCAGGGCGAGGGACCTACGAGCAGTACTTC
many	TRBV4-3	TRBJ2-1	.	CASSRQVATYNEQFF	TGCGCCAGCAGCCGCCAGGTGGCTACCTACAATGAGCAGTTCTTC
once	TRBV20-1	TRBJ2-3	.	CSAMSGMGRTDTQYF	TGCAGTGCTATGTCCGGGATGGGTAGGACAGATACGCAGTATTTT
few	TRBV10-3	TRBJ2-1	TRBD2	CAISEAPPTSGLDNEQFF	TGTGCCATCAGTGAGGCCCCCCCGACTAGCGGACTGGACAATGAGCAGTTCTTC
few	TRBV6-2/TRBV6-3	TRBJ2-2	TRBD2	CASNPGLTNTGELFF	TGTGCCAGCAACCCGGGACTAACGAACACCGGGGAGCTGTTTTTT
few	TRBV6-2/TRBV6-3	TRBJ2-2	.	CASSWWDGELFF	TGTGCCAGCAGTTGGTGGGACGGGGAGCTGTTTTTT